This paragraph reports one T cell receptor (beta chain). This specimen belongs to a study of blood T cell repertoires in COVID-19. Study details: From T cells, B-cell-depleted T cells, or PBMCs came the material, which was cDNA or gDNA.

Losses at the gene ends were 6 bases for V and 1 base for J; bases not matched to a gene: 11. The germline CDR1 and CDR2 sequences are MGHDK and SYGVNS. The CDR3 has 17 amino acids. As processed by the authors: Reference gene primer amplification gave nucleated cell count estimates. Here immunoSEQ multiplex PCR was the method, and the copy in TCRdb shows in-frame clones only, minus some. V, J and clone size were drawn from that table, and D and trimming were deduced from the DNA. The sample shows around 170,000 clones, about 86% of them seen only once. This chain uses TRBV25-1 with TRBJ1-5, with TRBD1 identical over 8 bases. Sequencing was performed on peripheral blood. This receptor was identified in a woman aged 70-85 years with acute or convalescent COVID-19. This CDR3 is CASSPRQGSRSNQPQHF. The CDR3 DNA sequence: TGTGCCAGCAGCCCCAGACAGGGGTCGCGGAGCAATCAGCCCCAGCATTTT.